This T cell receptor beta chain came from a study of PD-1 blockade in classical Hodgkin lymphoma (dated by TCRdb to 2020 to 2021). Turning to the overall study: Nivolumab dosing was 3 mg/kg intravenously every 2 weeks, continuing until either disease progression or unacceptable toxicity. A peripheral blood immune signature of response to PD-1 blockade in classical Hodgkin lymphoma was defined using TCR beta sequencing and CyTOF.

A remark on this clone: Its antigen remains undetermined. No clone much larger than this one lies a single base away; base qualities are absent.

CDR1 SEHNR and CDR2 FQNEAQ are derived from the germline V gene (reference sequence). V is pared back by 5 bases and J by 6 bases, with 17 bases lying between the germline termini. Taken from cysteine to phenylalanine, the CDR3 has 14 residues. The kept DNA is CDR3 alone, 42 bases in frame from the first base. Study-wide conclusions, independent of this receptor: Only a single clinical trial cohort was studied, and what caused the repertoire differences, possibly disease activity or prior therapy, remained undefined. Baseline TCR diversity was reported to be lower in newly diagnosed patients than in healthy donors and to be lower still in relapsed/refractory patients. Among trial patients, those achieving complete response had baseline diversity similar to that of newly diagnosed patients, while diversity was significantly lower in partial responders and progressors. Lower diversity was observed in patients in whom nivolumab was started less than 1 year after ASCT, and these patients were excluded from later analyses so that confounding by immune reconstitution would be avoided. By C4D1, a significant rise was seen in CD4+ TCR diversity but not in CD8+ TCR diversity (p=0.0027 vs p=0.16), and the rise was most apparent among complete responders (p=0.02).

Genomic DNA was extracted with the Qiagen DNeasy kit from unsorted PBMCs and from negatively selected CD4+ and CD8+ fractions. Using primers that anneal to V and J segments, immunoSEQ multiplex PCR amplified the TCR beta CDR3 regions. Amplification bias was minimized using a synthetic immune receptor repertoire, and residual bias was removed computationally after sequencing. The study's processing was this. Custom Python scripts were used to quantify repertoire diversity as the Shannon entropy index. The unsorted, CD4+ and CD8+ repertoires were each analyzed separately, with the exception of combined analyses, where CD4+ and CD8+ sequences were merged in silico. A clone counted as expanded when the clone's frequency after treatment rose at least 2-fold relative to C1D1, and clones undetected at baseline were given a pseudocount of 0.5. Clones with 0 or 1 copy at C1D1 were defined as singleton clones, while clones with 2 or more copies were defined as non-singleton clones. By matching protein sequences in sorted samples from the same patient, clones expanded in unsorted samples were annotated as CD4+, CD8+ or unknown. Wilcoxon tests on paired samples were used to test changes in diversity from C1D1 to C4D1. Sourced from immuneACCESS, this table was stored by TCRdb with only in-frame sequences that have V and J called. A share of the clones is absent; for the studies checked, an unresolved V gene accounts for under half, and the remainder has no known explanation. The V and J calls and the clone size are those of that table, but D and trimming were determined from the DNA. In all, the sample holds 35,000 to 45,000 clones, and roughly 78% of those were seen once. 2.8% of the sample lies in the top ten.

The sample's time point label, decoded: cycle 2 day 1 (C2D1) of nivolumab. All trial patients had relapsed after autologous stem cell transplantation, with cohorts A, B and C differing in prior brentuximab vedotin exposure. The trial cohort comprised about 60 patients with relapsed/refractory classical Hodgkin lymphoma whose best overall responses were complete response, partial response or progressive disease. In the multi-cohort phase II CheckMate 205 trial, trial patients received single-agent nivolumab. An independent review committee assessed best overall response using the 2007 International Working Group response criteria. Trial PBMCs were obtained immediately prior to nivolumab initiation (C1D1) and on therapy at cycle 2 day 1 and cycle 4 day 1. Peripheral blood was collected in 8 mL Vacutainer Cell Preparation Tubes, from which PBMCs were isolated by centrifugation and then cryopreserved.

This TCR was sampled from a human donor with classical Hodgkin lymphoma. The sequence links TRBV7-9 to TRBJ2-7; no D gene call is confident. The sample consisted of peripheral blood mononuclear cells (PBMCs), taken before the second cycle of nivolumab. The bases are TGTGCCAGCAGCCCCGCTAGTATCTACGGCGAGCAGTACTTC. The translation is CASSPASIYGEQYF.